This T cell receptor (beta chain) emerged from a study of cytomegalovirus exposure and HLA in healthy donors. Findings and caveats of the study: Later work found that TCR association rates differed between HLA loci; DRB1 had the most and HLA-C the fewest.

This PCR relied on a set of 60 Vbeta primers and 13 Jbeta primers. Profiling relied on immunoSEQ multiplex PCR, and the TCRdb table lists in-frame clones only, not all of them. Of about 170,000 clones listed, around 82% are singletons. Remarks on this clone: Its target is not known.

Germline V gene data show CDR1 as MNHNY and CDR2 as SVGAGI (reference sequence). Trimming cost V 8 bases and J 2 bases, with 10 bases left between them. There are 13 residues in the CDR3. The sequencing sample was made of PBMCs. This TCR came from a male donor in good health and CMV-seronegative. The chain links TRBV6-6 to TRBJ1-3; D perhaps matches TRBD1 (5 bases). In nucleotides, the CDR3 is TGTGCCAGCGGGGGGGTAGCTGGAAACACCATATATTTT. Translating gives CASGGVAGNTIYF.